These T cell receptor beta chains were read from a single sample in a study of cytomegalovirus exposure and HLA in healthy donors. TCRdb keeps only in-frame clones here, not all; method: immunoSEQ multiplex PCR. The sample yields approximately 95,000 clones, under 85% seen once. Sequenced: PBMCs. The origin of the receptors is a woman aged 40 to 50 in good health and CMV-seropositive. The CDR3 runs from the conserved cysteine through the conserved F or W. Fields, in order: CDR3 protein, CDR3 DNA, V gene, D gene, clone size, J gene. A D gene is named only where the DNA matches it firmly. Size is omitted from some rows. Given values are once, few, many or a class for expanded clones.

CDR3 protein: CASSGRRTGTEAFF
CDR3 DNA: TGTGCCAGCAGTGGGAGACGAACAGGGACTGAAGCTTTCTTT
V gene: TRBV6-1
D gene: -
clone size: few
J gene: TRBJ1-1

CDR3 protein: CASSEARTGTSSGNTIYF
CDR3 DNA: TGTGCCAGCAGTGAAGCCCGGACAGGGACGAGCTCTGGAAACACCATATATTTT
V gene: TRBV6-1
D gene: TRBD1
clone size: many
J gene: TRBJ1-3

CDR3 protein: CASSLGLAGDEQFF
CDR3 DNA: TGCGCCAGCAGCTTGGGACTAGCGGGAGATGAGCAGTTCTTC
V gene: TRBV5-1
D gene: TRBD2
clone size: -
J gene: TRBJ2-1

CDR3 protein: CASSLRQRGLAGADEQFF
CDR3 DNA: TGCGCCAGCAGCCTACGACAACGAGGACTAGCGGGAGCGGATGAGCAGTTCTTC
V gene: TRBV5-1
D gene: TRBD2
clone size: -
J gene: TRBJ2-1

CDR3 protein: CASSFGQGTTEAFF
CDR3 DNA: TGTGCCAGCAGCTTCGGGCAGGGCACCACTGAAGCTTTCTTT
V gene: TRBV7-9
D gene: -
clone size: -
J gene: TRBJ1-1

CDR3 protein: CASSPLPTTGDSNQPQHF
CDR3 DNA: TGCGCCAGCAGCCCTCTACCTACGACGGGGGATAGCAATCAGCCCCAGCATTTT
V gene: TRBV5-1
D gene: -
clone size: -
J gene: TRBJ1-5

CDR3 protein: CAIPGYGTGTSRAKNIQYF
CDR3 DNA: TGTGCCATACCCGGGTACGGGACAGGGACTTCTAGGGCCAAAAACATTCAGTACTTC
V gene: TRBV10-3
D gene: TRBD1
clone size: few
J gene: TRBJ2-4

CDR3 protein: CASSLVGGAGDTQYF
CDR3 DNA: TGCGCCAGCAGCTTGGTGGGGGGAGCTGGGGATACGCAGTATTTT
V gene: TRBV5-1
D gene: -
clone size: few
J gene: TRBJ2-3

CDR3 protein: CASSQRPGGWKINEQFF
CDR3 DNA: TGTGCCAGCAGCCAGAGACCAGGGGGCTGGAAAATAAATGAGCAGTTCTTC
V gene: TRBV7-2
D gene: TRBD1
clone size: -
J gene: TRBJ2-1

CDR3 protein: CASSLELAGLNTGELFF
CDR3 DNA: TGTGCCAGCAGCTTAGAGCTAGCGGGGCTAAACACCGGGGAGCTGTTTTTT
V gene: TRBV11-2
D gene: TRBD2
clone size: once
J gene: TRBJ2-2

CDR3 protein: CAWSVYPSGSETQYF
CDR3 DNA: TGTGCCTGGAGTGTATACCCTAGCGGGAGCGAGACCCAGTACTTC
V gene: TRBV30
D gene: TRBD2
clone size: -
J gene: TRBJ2-5

CDR3 protein: CASSLGAITYQETQYF
CDR3 DNA: TGCGCCAGCAGCTTGGGGGCGATTACGTACCAAGAGACCCAGTACTTC
V gene: TRBV5-1
D gene: -
clone size: once
J gene: TRBJ2-5

CDR3 protein: CASSRQGTGNTIYF
CDR3 DNA: TGTGCCAGCAGCCGACAGGGTACTGGAAACACCATATATTTT
V gene: TRBV7-3
D gene: TRBD1
clone size: -
J gene: TRBJ1-3

CDR3 protein: CASSLGSGLQRGEQYF
CDR3 DNA: TGTGCCAGCAGCTTGGGGTCAGGACTACAGAGGGGCGAGCAGTACTTC
V gene: TRBV5-8
D gene: -
clone size: -
J gene: TRBJ2-7

CDR3 protein: CASTYSAGAKNIQYF
CDR3 DNA: TGTGCCAGCACCTACTCAGCGGGGGCCAAAAACATTCAGTACTTC
V gene: TRBV6-1
D gene: TRBD2
clone size: few
J gene: TRBJ2-4

CDR3 protein: CASSRTGRREAFF
CDR3 DNA: TGTGCCAGCAGTCGGACAGGGCGACGTGAAGCTTTCTTT
V gene: TRBV6-5
D gene: TRBD1
clone size: -
J gene: TRBJ1-1

CDR3 protein: CASSSSGGPSNQPQHF
CDR3 DNA: TGTGCCAGCAGTTCATCGGGGGGCCCTAGCAATCAGCCCCAGCATTTT
V gene: TRBV28
D gene: -
clone size: few
J gene: TRBJ1-5

CDR3 protein: CASKIRDRANEQFF
CDR3 DNA: TGTGCCAGCAAAATCCGGGACAGGGCGAATGAGCAGTTCTTC
V gene: TRBV6-6
D gene: TRBD1
clone size: -
J gene: TRBJ2-1

CDR3 protein: CASSPVRGKNIQYF
CDR3 DNA: TGTGCCAGCAGTCCGGTTCGGGGCAAAAACATTCAGTACTTC
V gene: TRBV28
D gene: -
clone size: once
J gene: TRBJ2-4

CDR3 protein: CASSLGTVGEQFF
CDR3 DNA: TGCGCCAGCAGCCTGGGGACAGTCGGTGAGCAGTTCTTC
V gene: TRBV5-1
D gene: TRBD1
clone size: -
J gene: TRBJ2-1

CDR3 protein: CASSDFRVTDTQYF
CDR3 DNA: TGTGCCAGCAGTGACTTCCGGGTCACAGATACGCAGTATTTT
V gene: TRBV27
D gene: -
clone size: -
J gene: TRBJ2-3

CDR3 protein: CASSKGPSSYNEQFF
CDR3 DNA: TGTGCCAGCAGCAAGGGGCCAAGCTCCTACAATGAGCAGTTCTTC
V gene: TRBV5-5
D gene: -
clone size: -
J gene: TRBJ2-1

CDR3 protein: CASSLGILEETQYF
CDR3 DNA: TGTGCCAGCAGCTTAGGTATACTGGAAGAGACCCAGTACTTC
V gene: TRBV7-9
D gene: -
clone size: once
J gene: TRBJ2-5

CDR3 protein: CASSGGQGRTGELFF
CDR3 DNA: TGTGCCAGCAGTGGGGGACAGGGGCGCACCGGGGAGCTGTTTTTT
V gene: TRBV27
D gene: TRBD1
clone size: few
J gene: TRBJ2-2

CDR3 protein: CASRSLGTDYGYTF
CDR3 DNA: TGTGCCAGCAGATCCCTGGGGACAGACTATGGCTACACCTTC
V gene: TRBV28
D gene: TRBD1
clone size: -
J gene: TRBJ1-2

CDR3 protein: CASSYGYEQFF
CDR3 DNA: TGCGCCAGCAGTTACGGTTATGAGCAGTTCTTC
V gene: TRBV5-1
D gene: -
clone size: -
J gene: TRBJ2-1

CDR3 protein: CASSYSGQGATDTQYF
CDR3 DNA: TGTGCCAGCAGTTACTCGGGGCAGGGGGCGACAGATACGCAGTATTTT
V gene: TRBV6-5
D gene: TRBD1
clone size: -
J gene: TRBJ2-3

CDR3 protein: CASGLADYYNEQFF
CDR3 DNA: TGTGCCAGCGGCCTAGCGGATTATTACAATGAGCAGTTCTTC
V gene: TRBV28
D gene: TRBD2
clone size: few
J gene: TRBJ2-1

CDR3 protein: CASSVEEGSPLHF
CDR3 DNA: TGTGCCAGCAGCGTAGAGGAGGGATCACCCCTCCACTTT
V gene: TRBV9
D gene: -
clone size: -
J gene: TRBJ1-6

CDR3 protein: CASSFFRGNTIYF
CDR3 DNA: TGTGCCAGCAGCTTTTTTCGGGGAAACACCATATATTTT
V gene: TRBV11-1
D gene: -
clone size: -
J gene: TRBJ1-3

CDR3 protein: CASSRDFYSDTQYF
CDR3 DNA: TGTGCCAGCAGTAGGGACTTCTATTCCGATACGCAGTATTTT
V gene: TRBV6-5
D gene: -
clone size: -
J gene: TRBJ2-3

CDR3 protein: CAISEQTPLNQPQHF
CDR3 DNA: TGTGCCATCAGTGAGCAGACACCGCTCAATCAGCCCCAGCATTTT
V gene: TRBV10-3
D gene: -
clone size: few
J gene: TRBJ1-5

CDR3 protein: CASSYRAGIGVYEQYF
CDR3 DNA: TGTGCCAGCAGTTACCGGGCCGGGATCGGCGTATACGAGCAGTACTTC
V gene: TRBV6-5
D gene: -
clone size: -
J gene: TRBJ2-7

CDR3 protein: CASSARTLESYEQYF
CDR3 DNA: TGTGCCAGCAGCGCCCGGACTCTGGAGTCCTACGAGCAGTACTTC
V gene: TRBV7-8
D gene: -
clone size: -
J gene: TRBJ2-7

CDR3 protein: CASSATGTYGYTF
CDR3 DNA: TGTGCCAGCAGTGCGACAGGGACGTATGGCTACACCTTC
V gene: TRBV2
D gene: TRBD1
clone size: -
J gene: TRBJ1-2

CDR3 protein: CASSQAVTVLNEQFF
CDR3 DNA: TGCGCCAGCAGCCAAGCGGTGACAGTACTCAATGAGCAGTTCTTC
V gene: TRBV4-1
D gene: -
clone size: -
J gene: TRBJ2-1

CDR3 protein: CASSSLDRFYGYTF
CDR3 DNA: TGCGCCAGCAGCTCCCTTGACAGATTCTATGGCTACACCTTC
V gene: TRBV5-1
D gene: -
clone size: -
J gene: TRBJ1-2

CDR3 protein: CASSISPGDGETQYF
CDR3 DNA: TGTGCTAGCAGCATTTCTCCAGGGGACGGAGAGACCCAGTACTTC
V gene: TRBV7-7
D gene: -
clone size: -
J gene: TRBJ2-5

CDR3 protein: CASSDSRSRYEQHF
CDR3 DNA: TGTGCCAGCAGTGACTCGAGGTCCCGCTACGAGCAGCACTTC
V gene: TRBV6-4
D gene: -
clone size: -
J gene: TRBJ2-7

CDR3 protein: CASSWPPGSGKEAFF
CDR3 DNA: TGTGCCAGCAGCTGGCCTCCCGGCAGCGGTAAAGAAGCTTTCTTT
V gene: TRBV5-6
D gene: -
clone size: few
J gene: TRBJ1-1

CDR3 protein: CASKGSSSYNEQFF
CDR3 DNA: TGTGCCAGCAAAGGATCTAGCTCCTACAATGAGCAGTTCTTC
V gene: TRBV2
D gene: -
clone size: -
J gene: TRBJ2-1

CDR3 protein: CASSLRSTYEQYF
CDR3 DNA: TGTGCCAGCAGTTTACGGTCAACCTACGAGCAGTACTTC
V gene: TRBV27
D gene: -
clone size: few
J gene: TRBJ2-7

CDR3 protein: CASNSGQGGQPQHF
CDR3 DNA: TGTGCCAGCAATTCCGGACAGGGCGGCCAGCCCCAGCATTTT
V gene: TRBV6-1
D gene: TRBD1
clone size: few
J gene: TRBJ1-5

CDR3 protein: CSATKNTEAFF
CDR3 DNA: TGCAGTGCTACAAAGAACACTGAAGCTTTCTTT
V gene: TRBV20-1
D gene: -
clone size: -
J gene: TRBJ1-1